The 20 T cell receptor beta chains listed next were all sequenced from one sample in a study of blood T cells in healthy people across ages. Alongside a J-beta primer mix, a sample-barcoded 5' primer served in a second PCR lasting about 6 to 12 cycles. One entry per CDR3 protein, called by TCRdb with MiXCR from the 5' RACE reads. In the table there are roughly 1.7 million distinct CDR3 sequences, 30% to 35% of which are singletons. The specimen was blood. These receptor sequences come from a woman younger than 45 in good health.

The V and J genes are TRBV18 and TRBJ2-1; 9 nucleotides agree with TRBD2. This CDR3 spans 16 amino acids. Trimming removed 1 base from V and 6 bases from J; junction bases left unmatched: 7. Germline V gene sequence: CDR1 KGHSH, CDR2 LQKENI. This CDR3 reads CASSPLAGEGPNEQFF. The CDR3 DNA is TGTGCCAGCTCACCACTAGCGGGAGAAGGCCCCAATGAGCAGTTCTTC. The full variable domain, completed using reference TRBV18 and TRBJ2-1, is NAGVMQNPRHLVRRRGQEARLRCSPMKGHSHVYWYRQLPEEGLKFMVYLQKENIIDESGMPKERFSAEFPKEGPSILRIQQVVRGDSAAYFCASSPLAGEGPNEQFFGPGTRLTVL.

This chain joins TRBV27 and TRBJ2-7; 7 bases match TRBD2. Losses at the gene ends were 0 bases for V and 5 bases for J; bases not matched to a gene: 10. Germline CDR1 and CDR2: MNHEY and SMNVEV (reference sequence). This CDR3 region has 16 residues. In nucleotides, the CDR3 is TGTGCCAGCAGTTTATCCCCTTGGGGGAGGGCCCACGAGCAGTACTTC. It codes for CASSLSPWGRAHEQYF.

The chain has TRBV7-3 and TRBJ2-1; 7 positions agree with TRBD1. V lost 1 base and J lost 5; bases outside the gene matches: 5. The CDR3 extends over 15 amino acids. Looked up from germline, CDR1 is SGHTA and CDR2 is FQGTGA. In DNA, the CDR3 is TGTGCCAGCAGCTTAATTGGGGACAGCAACAATGAGCAGTTCTTC. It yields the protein CASSLIGDSNNEQFF.

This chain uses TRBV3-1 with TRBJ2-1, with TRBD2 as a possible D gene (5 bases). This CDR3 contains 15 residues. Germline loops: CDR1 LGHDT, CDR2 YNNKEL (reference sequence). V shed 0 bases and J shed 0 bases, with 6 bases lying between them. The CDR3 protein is CASSQDGDSYNEQFF. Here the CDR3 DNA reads TGTGCCAGCAGCCAAGACGGGGACTCCTACAATGAGCAGTTCTTC.

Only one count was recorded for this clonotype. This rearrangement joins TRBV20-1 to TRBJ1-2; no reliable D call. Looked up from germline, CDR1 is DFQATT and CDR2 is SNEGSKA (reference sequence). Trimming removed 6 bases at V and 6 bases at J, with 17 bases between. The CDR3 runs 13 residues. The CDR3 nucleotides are TGCAGTGCCAGCCGGGGAGAGTCGGATGGCTACACCTTC. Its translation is CSASRGESDGYTF.

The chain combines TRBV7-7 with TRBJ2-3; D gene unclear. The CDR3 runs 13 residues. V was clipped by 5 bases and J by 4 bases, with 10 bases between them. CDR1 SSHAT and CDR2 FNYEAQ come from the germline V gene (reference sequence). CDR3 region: CASSVLVADTQYF. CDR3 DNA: TGTGCCAGCAGCGTTCTCGTGGCAGATACGCAGTATTTT.

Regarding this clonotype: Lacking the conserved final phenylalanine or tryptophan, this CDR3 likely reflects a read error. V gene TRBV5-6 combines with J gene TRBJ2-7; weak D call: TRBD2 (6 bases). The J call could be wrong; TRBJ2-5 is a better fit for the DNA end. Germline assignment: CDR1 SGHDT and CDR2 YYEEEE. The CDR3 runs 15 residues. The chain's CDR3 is CASSWMGGLEETQYC. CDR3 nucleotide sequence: TGTGCCAGCAGCTGGATGGGGGGACTGGAAGAGACCCAGTACTGC.

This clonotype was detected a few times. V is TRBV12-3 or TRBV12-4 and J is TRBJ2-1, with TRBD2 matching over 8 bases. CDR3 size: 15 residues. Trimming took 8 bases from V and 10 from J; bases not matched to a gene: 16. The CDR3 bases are TGTGCCAGCCCCCACCCGCGGGAGGTCCCTGGGGAGCAGTTCTTC. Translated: CASPHPREVPGEQFF.

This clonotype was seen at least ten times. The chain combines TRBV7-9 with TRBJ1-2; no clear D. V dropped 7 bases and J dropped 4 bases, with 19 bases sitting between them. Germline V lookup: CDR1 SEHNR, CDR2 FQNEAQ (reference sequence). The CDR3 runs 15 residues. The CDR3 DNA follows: TGTGCCAGCACCCAAATAGAGTCGGCGGCCTATGGCTACACCTTC. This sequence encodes CASTQIESAAYGYTF.

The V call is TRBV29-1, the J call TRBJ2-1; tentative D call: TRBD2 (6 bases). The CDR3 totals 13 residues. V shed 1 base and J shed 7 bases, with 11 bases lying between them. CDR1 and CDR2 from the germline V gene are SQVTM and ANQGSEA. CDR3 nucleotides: TGCAGCGTTGAAGCCAAGCGGGCGAATGAGCAGTTCTTC. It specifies CSVEAKRANEQFF.

The CDR3 loop reads CSARDRKREGNQPQHF. The CDR3 nucleotides are TGCAGTGCTAGAGATAGGAAGAGAGAGGGCAATCAGCCCCAGCATTTT. The chain joins TRBV20-1 to TRBJ1-5, with D uncertain. Trimming cost V 0 bases and J 2 bases, with 14 bases left between them. Per germline, CDR1 DFQATT and CDR2 SNEGSKA (reference sequence). CDR3 length: 16 residues.

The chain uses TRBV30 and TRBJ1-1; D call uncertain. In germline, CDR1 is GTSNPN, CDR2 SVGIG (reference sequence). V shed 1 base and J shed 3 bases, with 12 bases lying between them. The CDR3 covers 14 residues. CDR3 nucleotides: TGTGCCTGGAGTGCCGGACGGAGTTACACTGAAGCTTTCTTT. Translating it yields CAWSAGRSYTEAFF.

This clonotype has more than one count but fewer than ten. The CDR3 is CSAMRMPGGNTEAFF. DNA of the CDR3: TGCAGCGCCATGCGGATGCCGGGGGGCAACACTGAAGCTTTCTTT. The rearrangement uses TRBV29-1 and TRBJ1-1, with TRBD1 as a possible D gene (6 bases). Germline V CDR1 and CDR2: SQVTM, ANQGSEA. The V end lost 7 bases, the J end lost 2 bases, and 20 bases lay between the germline ends. This CDR3 is built from 15 residues.

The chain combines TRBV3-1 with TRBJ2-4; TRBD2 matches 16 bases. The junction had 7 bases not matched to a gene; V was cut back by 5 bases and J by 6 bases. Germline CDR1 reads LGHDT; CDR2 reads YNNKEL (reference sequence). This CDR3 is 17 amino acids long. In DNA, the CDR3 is TGTGCCAGCAGCTGGGGACTAGCGGGAGGGCCCGGAAACATTCAGTACTTC. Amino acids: CASSWGLAGGPGNIQYF.

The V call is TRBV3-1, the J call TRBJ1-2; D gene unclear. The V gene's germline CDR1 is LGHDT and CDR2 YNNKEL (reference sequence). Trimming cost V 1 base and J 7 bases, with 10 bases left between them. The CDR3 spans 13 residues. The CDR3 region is CASSQGSGVGYTF. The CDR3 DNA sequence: TGTGCCAGCAGCCAAGGCTCCGGGGTTGGCTACACCTTC. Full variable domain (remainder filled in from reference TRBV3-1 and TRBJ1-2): DTAVSQTPKYLVTQMGNDKSIKCEQNLGHDTMYWYKQDSKKFLKIMFSYNNKELIINETVPNRFSPKSPDKAHLNLHINSLELGDSAVYFCASSQGSGVGYTFGSGTRLTVV.

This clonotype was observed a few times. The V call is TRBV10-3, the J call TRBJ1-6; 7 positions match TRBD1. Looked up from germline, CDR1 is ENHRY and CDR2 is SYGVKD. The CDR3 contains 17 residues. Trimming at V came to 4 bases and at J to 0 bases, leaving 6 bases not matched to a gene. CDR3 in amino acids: CAISGDRANSYNSPLHF. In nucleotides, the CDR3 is TGTGCCATCAGTGGCGACAGGGCAAACTCCTATAATTCACCCCTCCACTTT.

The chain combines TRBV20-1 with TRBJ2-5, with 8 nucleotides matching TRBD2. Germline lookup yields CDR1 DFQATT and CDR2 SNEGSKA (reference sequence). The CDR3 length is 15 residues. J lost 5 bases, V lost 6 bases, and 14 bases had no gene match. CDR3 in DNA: TGCAGTGCCGATAACCCGACTAGCGCTAGGGAGACCCAGTACTTC. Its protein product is CSADNPTSARETQYF.

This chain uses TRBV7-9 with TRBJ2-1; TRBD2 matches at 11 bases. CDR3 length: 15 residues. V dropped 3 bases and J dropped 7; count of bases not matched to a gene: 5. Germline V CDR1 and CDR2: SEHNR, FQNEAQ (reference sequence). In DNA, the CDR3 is TGTGCCAGCAGCTTCGTTCTAGCGGGGGGAAATGAGCAGTTCTTC. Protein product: CASSFVLAGGNEQFF.

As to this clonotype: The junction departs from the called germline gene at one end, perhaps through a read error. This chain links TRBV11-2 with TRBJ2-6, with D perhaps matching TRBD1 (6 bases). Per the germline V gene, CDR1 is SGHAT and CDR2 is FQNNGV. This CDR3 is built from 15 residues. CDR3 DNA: TGTGCCAGCAGCGGCAGGGGATCCGGGGCCAGCGTCCTGACTTTC. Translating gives CASSGRGSGASVLTF.

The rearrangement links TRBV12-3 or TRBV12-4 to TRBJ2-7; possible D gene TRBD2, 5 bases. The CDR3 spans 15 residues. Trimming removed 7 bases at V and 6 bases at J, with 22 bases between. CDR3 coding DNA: TGTGCCAGCACCGTGACTTACAGCGGTCATCGCGAGCAGTACTTC. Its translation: CASTVTYSGHREQYF.